Below, 29 T cell receptor beta chains from the same sample are listed, as sequenced in a study of cytomegalovirus exposure and HLA in healthy donors. The PCR contained 60 Vbeta and 13 Jbeta primers. Assay used: immunoSEQ multiplex PCR; TCRdb lists only in-frame clones, some missing. This sample yields about 160,000 clones, of which more than 70% are seen a single time; under 1.1% belongs to the top ten. Input material: PBMCs. These receptors originate from a man between 25 and 39 years old in good health and CMV-seronegative.

The chain carries TRBV30 and TRBJ2-2; weak D call: TRBD2 (7 bases). This CDR3 spans 16 amino acids. Germline CDR1 reads GTSNPN; CDR2 reads SVGIG (reference sequence). The V gene lost 2 bases and the J gene lost 5 bases, with 18 bases spanning the gap. The DNA for the CDR3 is TGTGCCTGGAGTAGTTTCCGGGGGGCGAGGACCGGGGAGCTGTTTTTT. The encoded protein is CAWSSFRGARTGELFF. Filled out from reference TRBV30 and TRBJ2-2, the complete variable domain reads SQTIHQWPATLVQPVGSPLSLECTVEGTSNPNLYWYRQAAGRGLQLLFYSVGIGQISSEVPQNLSASRPQDRQFILSSKKLLLSDSGFYLCAWSSFRGARTGELFFGEGSRLTVL.

The chain recombines TRBV5-6 with TRBJ2-6, with a weak D call TRBD2 (6 bases). Trimming cost V 3 bases and J 4 bases, with 17 bases left between them. Germline CDR1 is SGHDT and CDR2 is YYEEEE. CDR3 length: 17 residues. CDR3 nucleotides: TGTGCCAGCAGCTCCTTCGGGGGTCTTACCGGGGCCAACGTCCTGACTTTC. Encoded protein: CASSSFGGLTGANVLTF.

The gene calls are TRBV4-1 and TRBJ1-2; perhaps TRBD1 as D (6 bases). In germline, CDR1 is MGHRA, CDR2 YSYEKL. V lost 3 bases and J lost 5, with 13 bases in between. This CDR3 has 14 residues. The CDR3 reads CASSQHEQGYGYTF. Written as DNA, the CDR3 is TGCGCCAGCAGCCAGCACGAACAGGGATATGGCTACACCTTC.

The rearrangement uses TRBV7-6 and TRBJ2-1; 13 bases fit TRBD2. CDR1 is SGHVS, CDR2 FNYEAQ, per germline. The CDR3 loop spans 16 amino acids. After removal of 4 bases from V and 6 bases from J, the junction contained 6 bases not matched to a gene. DNA for the CDR3: TGTGCCAGCAGCTCTGCCCGGACTAGCGGGAGCAATGAGCAGTTCTTC. Amino acid sequence: CASSSARTSGSNEQFF. Combining the CDR3 with reference TRBV7-6 and TRBJ2-1 gives the whole variable domain GAGVSQSPRYKVTKRGQDVALRCDPISGHVSLYWYRQALGQGPEFLTYFNYEAQQDKSGLPNDRFSAERPEGSISTLTIQRTEQRDSAMYRCASSSARTSGSNEQFFGPGTRLTVL.

This chain connects TRBV27 to TRBJ1-1; D is unresolved. The CDR3 has 14 residues. Trimming stripped 0 bases from V and 8 bases from J, with 13 bases between. Germline V lookup: CDR1 MNHEY, CDR2 SMNVEV (reference sequence). CDR3 bases: TGTGCCAGCAGTTTATCGAACACCCTGAAAGAAGCTTTCTTT. It codes for CASSLSNTLKEAFF.

The chain is built from TRBV6-1 and TRBJ2-7; D uncertain. The CDR3 is 14 residues long. V lost 1 base and J lost 3, with 10 bases in between. Germline CDR1 is MNHNS and CDR2 is SASEGT. For the CDR3, the DNA is TGTGCCAGCAGTGAAGTTAGTGTTTACTACGAGCAGTACTTC. Translating it yields CASSEVSVYYEQYF.

The chain uses TRBV5-1 and TRBJ2-5; TRBD1 might be the D (5 bases). The germline gives CDR1 SGHRS, CDR2 YFSETQ. The ends were cut back, 2 bases at V and 5 bases at J, with 10 bases in the middle. This CDR3 spans 13 amino acids. The CDR3 DNA reads TGCGCCAGCAGCTTCAGGGAAGGGGAGACCCAGTACTTC. As protein: CASSFREGETQYF.

This clone was seen a few times. The chain recombines TRBV10-3 with TRBJ2-1; possible D gene TRBD1, 5 bases. V was cut by 6 bases and J by 6 bases, with 12 bases left in between. Germline lookup yields CDR1 ENHRY and CDR2 SYGVKD. This CDR3 is 13 amino acids long. The CDR3 DNA reads TGTGCCATCAGCCGACCCCAGGGCAATGAGCAGTTCTTC. Residues: CAISRPQGNEQFF.

This chain joins TRBV28 and TRBJ2-5; weak D call: TRBD1 (6 bases). Deletions cut 2 bases from V and 3 bases from J, with 13 bases between. This CDR3 is 15 amino acids long. Germline lookup yields CDR1 MDHEN and CDR2 SYDVKM. The CDR3 DNA reads as TGTGCCAGCAGTTTAGCGCTTTCAGGGGAAGAGACCCAGTACTTC. Translated: CASSLALSGEETQYF. Combining the CDR3 with reference TRBV28 and TRBJ2-5 gives the whole variable domain DVKVTQSSRYLVKRTGEKVFLECVQDMDHENMFWYRQDPGLGLRLIYFSYDVKMKEKGDIPEGYSVSREKKERFSLILESASTNQTSMYLCASSLALSGEETQYFGPGTRLLVL.

This chain joins TRBV10-1 and TRBJ2-7; TRBD2 matches 8 bases. CDR3 length equals 14 residues. Per the germline V gene, CDR1 is WNHNN and CDR2 is SYGVQD (reference sequence). Trimming cost V 3 bases and J 2 bases; bases outside gene matches: 3. The chain's CDR3 is CASSDLAGPYEQYF. CDR3 coding DNA: TGCGCCAGCAGTGATTTAGCGGGGCCCTACGAGCAGTACTTC.

This clone was detected only once. The chain employs TRBV4-1 and TRBJ2-7, with 9 bases that match TRBD2. Germline V gene data show CDR1 as MGHRA and CDR2 as YSYEKL. V gave up 1 base and J gave up 4 bases; unmatched junction bases: 8. The CDR3 loop spans 16 amino acids. CDR3 sequence: CASSQVPSGVGYEQYF. CDR3 DNA: TGCGCCAGCAGCCAAGTTCCTAGCGGGGTTGGTTACGAGCAGTACTTC.

The CDR3 sequence is CASSWDRKQYF. CDR3 bases: TGCGCCAGCAGCTGGGACAGAAAGCAGTACTTC. The J gene is TRBJ2-7, the V gene TRBV5-1; TRBD1 matches 7 bases. Per the germline V gene, CDR1 is SGHRS and CDR2 is YFSETQ. After removal of 3 bases from V and 8 bases from J, the junction contained 2 bases not matched to a gene. CDR3 length equals 11 residues.

The rearrangement links TRBV19 to TRBJ1-5; tentatively, D is TRBD1 (5 bases). The germline V and J ends were trimmed by 4 bases and 5 bases, with 12 bases remaining between them. Germline loops: CDR1 LNHDA, CDR2 SQIVND (reference sequence). CDR3 length: 14 amino acids. This chain's CDR3 is CASSNDSQYQPQHF. In DNA form, the CDR3 reads TGTGCCAGTAGTAACGACAGCCAATATCAGCCCCAGCATTTT.

The rearrangement joins TRBV4-2 to TRBJ2-7; 7 nucleotides match TRBD2. Trimming cost V 4 bases and J 1 base; bases outside gene matches: 7. Germline V lookup: CDR1 LGHNA, CDR2 YNFKEQ. This CDR3 is 15 amino acids long. The CDR3 is CASSLELAVSYEQYF. The CDR3 nucleotides are TGTGCCAGCAGCCTCGAGCTAGCGGTATCCTACGAGCAGTACTTC.

The rearrangement uses TRBV27 and TRBJ2-3; unclear D gene. V was pared by 1 base and J by 0 bases, with 11 bases between. The CDR3 runs 16 residues. CDR1 MNHEY and CDR2 SMNVEV come from the germline V gene (reference sequence). CDR3 in DNA: TGTGCCAGCAGTTTATTCTTCGCGGAAAGCACAGATACGCAGTATTTT. Its translation: CASSLFFAESTDTQYF.

The chain employs TRBV14 and TRBJ2-1, with TRBD1 identical over 10 bases. Germline-derived CDR1 and CDR2 are SGHDN and FVKESK. This CDR3 has 15 residues. Trimming removed 4 bases from V and 6 bases from J; junction bases left unmatched: 6. This CDR3 reads CASSLFRDRGNEQFF. CDR3 sequence (DNA): TGTGCCAGCAGCCTCTTCCGGGACAGGGGCAATGAGCAGTTCTTC. The complete variable domain, with remaining parts taken from reference TRBV14 and TRBJ2-1, reads EAGVTQFPSHSVIEKGQTVTLRCDPISGHDNLYWYRRVMGKEIKFLLHFVKESKQDESGMPNNRFLAERTGGTYSTLKVQPAELEDSGVYFCASSLFRDRGNEQFFGPGTRLTVL.

The chain is built from TRBV7-6 and TRBJ1-6; 9 bases fit TRBD1. Trimming at V came to 4 bases and at J to 6 bases, leaving 7 bases not matched to a gene. This CDR3 has 16 amino acids. In germline, CDR1 is SGHVS, CDR2 FNYEAQ. The CDR3 DNA reads TGTGCCAGCAGCTCGGGACAGGGAGGGGTTAATTCACCCCTCCACTTT. Translating gives CASSSGQGGVNSPLHF.

The rearrangement uses TRBV10-3 and TRBJ2-1; 11 bases are a match to TRBD2. Unmatched junction bases numbered 3, after V lost 4 bases and J lost 7 bases. The CDR3 loop spans 14 amino acids. Germline loops: CDR1 ENHRY, CDR2 SYGVKD. CDR3 region: CAISASGGYNEQFF. In nucleotides, the CDR3 is TGTGCCATCAGTGCTAGCGGGGGGTATAATGAGCAGTTCTTC.

The chain employs TRBV6-1 and TRBJ2-7; D is unclear. CDR1 is MNHNS and CDR2 is SASEGT in the germline V gene. V was shortened by 0 bases and J by 2 bases, with 11 bases between the two germline ends. The CDR3 has 15 amino acids. CDR3 in DNA: TGTGCCAGCAGTGAAGCCGATATCGCGGCCTACGAGCAGTACTTC. Its protein product is CASSEADIAAYEQYF.

This rearrangement joins TRBV29-1 to TRBJ2-7; the D gene is possibly TRBD2 (5 bases). The V gene's germline CDR1 is SQVTM and CDR2 ANQGSEA. The CDR3 is 12 residues long. The V end lost 4 bases, the J end lost 2 bases, and 9 bases lay between the germline ends. In DNA, the CDR3 is TGCAGCGTTGCCGGGGAAGCCTACGAGCAGTACTTC. It is translated as CSVAGEAYEQYF.

The genes are TRBV7-2 and TRBJ2-5, with 10 bases lining up with TRBD2. Germline V gene lookup returns CDR1 SGHTA and CDR2 FQGNSA. With 5 bases clipped from V and 4 bases from J, the junction kept 10 bases outside the gene matches. CDR3 length: 16 amino acids. For the CDR3, the DNA is TGTGCCAGCAGCCCCGCGGGAGCGGGAGGGCGAGAGACCCAGTACTTC. Its translation: CASSPAGAGGRETQYF.

The chain joins TRBV5-4 to TRBJ1-1; tentative D call: TRBD1 (5 bases). Between the trimmed V and J ends, which lost 0 bases and 2 bases, there was a span of 11 bases. The CDR3 has 15 amino acids. Germline CDR1 is SGHNT and CDR2 is YYREEE (reference sequence). The CDR3 nucleotides read TGTGCCAGCAGCTTGGGGACACCGCGAAACACTGAAGCTTTCTTT. Translating gives CASSLGTPRNTEAFF.

V and J are TRBV21-1 and TRBJ1-4; TRBD1 is the table's D call and was not checked against the DNA. TRBV21-1 is classified as a pseudogene. This CDR3 contains 18 residues. The CDR3 coding sequence is TGTGCCAGCAACAAAGAGGTACAGGGGGTATATGGGGATGAAAAACTGTTTTTT. This gives the protein CASNKEVQGVYGDEKLFF.

The chain carries TRBV13 and TRBJ2-1; no clear D. Germline V CDR1 and CDR2: PRHDT, FYEKMQ (reference sequence). CDR3 length: 14 residues. The germline V and J ends were trimmed by 5 bases and 3 bases, with 11 bases remaining between them. DNA of the CDR3: TGTGCCAGCAGCCTCCCGACACTCTACAATGAGCAGTTCTTC. It specifies CASSLPTLYNEQFF.

The genes are TRBV28 and TRBJ1-2; unclear D gene. Between the trimmed V and J ends, which lost 7 bases and 6 bases, there was a span of 12 bases. Germline V gene sequence: CDR1 MDHEN, CDR2 SYDVKM. The length of the CDR3 is 12 residues. The CDR3 protein is CASTRSADGYTF. DNA of the CDR3: TGTGCCAGCACCCGATCGGCGGATGGCTACACCTTC.

The chain employs TRBV21-1 and TRBJ1-5. TRBV21-1 is annotated as a pseudogene. The CDR3 extends over 16 amino acids. For the CDR3, the DNA is TGTGCCAGCTACCCGGGAGGGACAGACGATAATCAGCCCCAGCATTTT. Its translation: CASYPGGTDDNQPQHF.

V gene TRBV5-1 combines with J gene TRBJ2-2, with 11 bases matching TRBD1. Trimming at V came to 3 bases and at J to 6 bases, leaving 1 base not matched to a gene. Per the germline V gene, CDR1 is SGHRS and CDR2 is YFSETQ. The CDR3 contains 14 residues. CDR3 in DNA: TGCGCCAGCAGCTGGGGACAGGGGGCCGGGGAGCTGTTTTTT. It translates to CASSWGQGAGELFF. Full variable domain (outside the CDR3, taken from reference TRBV5-1 and TRBJ2-2): KAGVTQTPRYLIKTRGQQVTLSCSPISGHRSVSWYQQTPGQGLQFLFEYFSETQRNKGNFPGRFSGRQFSNSRSEMNVSTLELGDSALYLCASSWGQGAGELFFGEGSRLTVL.

Comments on this clone: One end of the junction is discordant with germline, which a read error may explain. The chain carries TRBV19 and TRBJ2-1; D remains unclear. The CDR3 contains 12 residues. Germline assignment: CDR1 LNHDA and CDR2 SQIVND (reference sequence). This CDR3 is CASSIDRNERFF. Here the CDR3 DNA reads TGTGCCAGTAGTATAGACCGCAATGAGCGGTTCTTC.

A single count supports this clone. The chain joins TRBV7-9 to TRBJ2-7; 8 nucleotides match TRBD1. V trimming: 4 bases; J trimming: 2 bases; junction bases outside the gene matches: 10. The CDR3 extends over 16 amino acids. CDR1 and CDR2 from the germline V gene are SEHNR and FQNEAQ (reference sequence). The CDR3, as DNA: TGTGCCAGCAGCTCGACCGACAGGGGCAACCCCTACGAGCAGTACTTC. It yields the protein CASSSTDRGNPYEQYF.